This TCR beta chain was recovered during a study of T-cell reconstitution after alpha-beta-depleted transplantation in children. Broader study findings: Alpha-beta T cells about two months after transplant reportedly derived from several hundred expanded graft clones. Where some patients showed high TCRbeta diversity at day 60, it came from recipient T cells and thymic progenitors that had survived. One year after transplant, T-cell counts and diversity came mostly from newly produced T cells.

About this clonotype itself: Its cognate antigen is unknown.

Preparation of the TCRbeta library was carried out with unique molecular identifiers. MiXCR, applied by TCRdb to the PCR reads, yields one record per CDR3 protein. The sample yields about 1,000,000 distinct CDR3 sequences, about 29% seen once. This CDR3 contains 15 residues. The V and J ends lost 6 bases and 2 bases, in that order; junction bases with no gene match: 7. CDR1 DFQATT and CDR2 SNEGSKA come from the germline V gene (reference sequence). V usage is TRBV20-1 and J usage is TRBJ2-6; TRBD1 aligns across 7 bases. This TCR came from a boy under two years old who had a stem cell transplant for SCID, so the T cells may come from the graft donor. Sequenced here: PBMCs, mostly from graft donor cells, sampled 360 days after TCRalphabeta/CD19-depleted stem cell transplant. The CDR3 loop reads CSALRGQAGANVLTF. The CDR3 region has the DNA TGCAGTGCCCTTCGTGGACAGGCTGGGGCCAACGTCCTGACTTTC.